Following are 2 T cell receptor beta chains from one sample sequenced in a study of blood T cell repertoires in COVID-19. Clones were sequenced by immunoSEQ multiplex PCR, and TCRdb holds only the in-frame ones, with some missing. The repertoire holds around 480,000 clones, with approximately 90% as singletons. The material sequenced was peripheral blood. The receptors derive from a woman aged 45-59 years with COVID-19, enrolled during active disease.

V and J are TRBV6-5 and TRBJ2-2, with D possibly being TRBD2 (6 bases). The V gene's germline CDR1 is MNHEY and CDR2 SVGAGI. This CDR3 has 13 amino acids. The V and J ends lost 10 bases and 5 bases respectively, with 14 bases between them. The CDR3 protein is CATRLVGTGELFF. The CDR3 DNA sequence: TGTGCCACCCGACTAGTAGGGACCGGGGAGCTGTTTTTT.

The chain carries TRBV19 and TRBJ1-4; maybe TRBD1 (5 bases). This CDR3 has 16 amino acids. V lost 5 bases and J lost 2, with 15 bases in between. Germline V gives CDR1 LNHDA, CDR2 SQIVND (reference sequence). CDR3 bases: TGTGCCAGTAGTGCCCAAAGCCCAGGGACTAATGAAAAACTGTTTTTT. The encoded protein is CASSAQSPGTNEKLFF.